This T cell receptor (beta chain) was captured in a study of cytomegalovirus exposure and HLA in healthy donors. Amplification used 60 Vbeta primers and 13 Jbeta primers. The table came from immunoSEQ multiplex PCR; TCRdb's copy has only in-frame clones and leaves some out. Of around 120,000 clones in the sample, approximately 80% are singletons; the top ten hold under 6%. V lost 3 bases and J lost 4, with 18 bases in between. The CDR3 spans 16 residues. Germline CDR1 and CDR2: LNHDA and SQIVND (reference sequence). The sequencing input was PBMCs. The rearrangement links TRBV19 to TRBJ1-2; no reliable D call. This sequence was found in a woman in her forties in good health and CMV-seropositive. CDR3: CASSIASALPPYGYTF. The DNA for the CDR3 is TGTGCCAGTAGTATCGCCTCAGCGTTACCCCCCTATGGCTACACCTTC.